This T cell receptor beta chain was recorded in a study of blood T cell repertoires in COVID-19. Background on the study: Samples of COVID-19 (acute and convalescent) were obtained from the United States, Italy and Spain. T cells, B-cell-depleted T cells, or PBMCs provided the cDNA or gDNA that served as material.

V was cut by 2 bases and J by 11 bases, with 16 bases left in between. Germline assignment: CDR1 LGHDT and CDR2 YNNKEL (reference sequence). The CDR3 covers 14 residues. Seattle patients were enrolled while actively infected and followed longitudinally. The authors' processing: Estimates of nucleated cell counts were drawn from the amplification of reference gene primers. The method was immunoSEQ multiplex PCR; TCRdb's version includes in-frame clones alone and lacks a portion of them. Clone size and V and J calls were adopted from that table, with D and trimming inferred from the DNA. Among some 64,000 clones listed, roughly 75% were seen once.

The sequence was obtained from a man in his 60s with COVID-19, enrolled during active disease. Sequencing input: peripheral blood. This chain connects TRBV3-1 (or the pseudogene TRBV3-2) to TRBJ2-1; D is perhaps TRBD1 (5 bases). The CDR3: CASSQRGTPDKQFF. The CDR3 DNA follows: TGTGCCAGCAGCCAAAGGGGAACACCTGATAAGCAGTTCTTC.